Each of the 10 T cell receptor beta chains below was sequenced from the same sample in a study of blood T cell repertoires in COVID-19. Produced via immunoSEQ multiplex PCR; TCRdb's table is partial and in-frame only. Among around 340,000 clones listed, approximately 86% were seen once. The sequencing input was peripheral blood. The receptors come from a woman aged 55-70 years with COVID-19, enrolled during active disease.

The rearrangement joins TRBV2 to TRBJ1-4, with 7 bases identical to TRBD1. This CDR3 is built from 12 residues. Per the germline V gene, CDR1 is SNHLY and CDR2 is FYNNEI. The junction had 6 bases not matched to a gene; V was cut back by 8 bases and J by 9 bases. Written as DNA, the CDR3 is TGTGCCAGCGCCCGAGGGGGCCAAAAACTGTTTTTT. Translating gives CASARGGQKLFF.

This clone was found a few times. The V call is TRBV6-5, the J call TRBJ2-7; tentatively, D is TRBD2 (5 bases). In germline, CDR1 is MNHEY, CDR2 SVGAGI. The CDR3 consists of 13 residues. The ends were cut back, 8 bases at V and 3 bases at J, with 14 bases in the middle. DNA for the CDR3: TGTGCCAGCTCCCGGACTGCCGACTACGAGCAGTACTTC. This sequence encodes CASSRTADYEQYF.

The CDR3 protein is CASSLRGVNTGELFF. Written as DNA, the CDR3 is TGTGCCAGCAGTTTACGGGGGGTGAACACCGGGGAGCTGTTTTTT. This rearrangement joins TRBV27 to TRBJ2-2, with 7 bases that match TRBD2. V lost 2 bases, J lost 1 base, and 1 base stayed unmatched. From germline, CDR1 is MNHEY and CDR2 SMNVEV (reference sequence). The CDR3 has 15 residues.

The table lists this clone with a few counts. This chain uses TRBV7-3 with TRBJ2-7; 7 nucleotides align to TRBD1. Germline V gene data show CDR1 as SGHTA and CDR2 as FQGTGA. The CDR3 spans 12 residues. Trimming removed 5 bases from V and 7 bases from J; junction bases left unmatched: 5. CDR3 region: CASSPRGNEQYF. DNA of the CDR3: TGTGCCAGCAGCCCCAGGGGGAATGAGCAGTACTTC.

The chain uses TRBV14 and TRBJ1-1; 7 bases are a match to TRBD1. Germline V gene lookup returns CDR1 SGHDN and CDR2 FVKESK. With V trimmed by 1 base and J by 7 bases, 6 bases remained unmatched. CDR3 length equals 14 residues. CDR3 coding DNA: TGTGCCAGCAGCCAAGCATTAGGGGGCGTTGAAGCTTTCTTT. It codes for CASSQALGGVEAFF.

This rearrangement joins TRBV3-1 (or the pseudogene TRBV3-2) to TRBJ1-1; D unclear. The ends were cut back, 0 bases at V and 7 bases at J, with 6 bases in the middle. The germline V gene encodes CDR1 LGHDT and CDR2 YNNKEL (reference sequence). CDR3 length equals 12 residues. CDR3 sequence: CASSQEVGEAFF. The CDR3 DNA is TGTGCCAGCAGCCAAGAGGTCGGTGAAGCTTTCTTT.

This rearrangement joins TRBV30 to TRBJ1-2, with a possible D match to TRBD1 (6 bases). Germline CDR1 GTSNPN, CDR2 SVGIG (reference sequence). The CDR3 length is 14 residues. V dropped 0 bases and J dropped 6 bases, with 14 bases sitting between them. CDR3 loop: CAWSVPPYRDGYTF. CDR3 DNA sequence: TGTGCCTGGAGTGTACCCCCCTACAGGGATGGCTACACCTTC.

The chain combines TRBV11-3 with TRBJ2-7, with 9 nucleotides matching TRBD1. The junction had 5 bases not matched to a gene; V was cut back by 4 bases and J by 7 bases. CDR1 and CDR2 (germline): SGHNT, YENEEA. The CDR3 contains 13 residues. DNA for the CDR3: TGTGCCAGCAGCTCACAGGGGGCGGGAGAGCAGTACTTC. Translated: CASSSQGAGEQYF.

The chain uses TRBV13 and TRBJ2-2; TRBD1 matches 8 bases. This CDR3 has 17 amino acids. Germline assignment: CDR1 PRHDT and CDR2 FYEKMQ (reference sequence). Trimming took 2 bases from V and 0 from J; bases not matched to a gene: 5. Here the CDR3 DNA reads TGTGCCAGCAGCTTAAGATTGGACAGGGCGAACACCGGGGAGCTGTTTTTT. The encoded protein is CASSLRLDRANTGELFF.

This rearrangement joins TRBV18 to TRBJ1-1, with a weak D call TRBD1 (5 bases). This CDR3 region has 14 residues. The V gene lost 2 bases and the J gene lost 6 bases, with 13 bases spanning the gap. CDR1 and CDR2 (germline): KGHSH, LQKENI. The CDR3 region has the DNA TGTGCCAGCTCACCAATTTCGGGGGTAGCTGAAGCTTTCTTT. Encoded protein: CASSPISGVAEAFF.